The 15 T cell receptor beta chains below come from one sample, sequenced in a study of cytomegalovirus exposure and HLA in healthy donors. This PCR relied on a set of 60 Vbeta primers and 13 Jbeta primers. Clones were read by immunoSEQ multiplex PCR, and TCRdb kept only the in-frame ones, dropping some. The sample contains 150,000 to 190,000 clones, approximately 84% of which appear only once. Sequences were obtained from PBMCs. The source of these receptors is a woman aged 18-30 years in good health and CMV-seronegative.

V is TRBV6-5 and J is TRBJ2-7; D unresolved. This CDR3 comprises 11 residues. Germline-derived CDR1 and CDR2 are MNHEY and SVGAGI. The V end was cut by 6 bases, the J end by 3 bases, with 6 bases between. The CDR3 DNA sequence: TGTGCCAGCAGAATCCACTACGAGCAGTACTTC. This encodes CASRIHYEQYF.

V is TRBV27 and J is TRBJ1-6, with D tentatively TRBD1 (5 bases). V lost 7 bases to trimming and J lost 8 bases, with 18 bases between them. The CDR3 covers 15 residues. Germline CDR1 is MNHEY and CDR2 is SMNVEV (reference sequence). This CDR3 is CASNKGQGGYSPLHF. The DNA for the CDR3 is TGTGCCAGCAACAAAGGCCAGGGCGGATATTCACCCCTCCACTTT.

The V gene is TRBV19, the J gene TRBJ1-5; no definite D call. The V end lost 5 bases, the J end lost 2 bases, and 7 bases lay between the germline ends. From germline, CDR1 is LNHDA and CDR2 SQIVND (reference sequence). The CDR3 contains 13 residues. The CDR3 region has the DNA TGTGCCAGTAGTTTCTCCGGCAATCAGCCCCAGCATTTT. The encoded protein is CASSFSGNQPQHF.

This chain uses TRBV2 with TRBJ1-2; maybe TRBD1 (5 bases). CDR1 is SNHLY and CDR2 is FYNNEI in the germline V gene. The length of the CDR3 is 15 residues. V was cut by 3 bases and J by 1 base, with 12 bases left in between. The CDR3 spells CASSDRGRVNYGYTF. CDR3 coding DNA: TGTGCCAGCAGTGATAGAGGCAGGGTTAACTATGGCTACACCTTC.

The CDR3, as DNA: TGCGCCAGCAGTCAGGGGACAGAAAACATTCAGTACTTC. It translates to CASSQGTENIQYF. This sequence joins TRBV23-1 and TRBJ2-4; 7 positions agree with TRBD1. TRBV23-1 is identified as an open reading frame with a role that is uncertain. This CDR3 spans 13 amino acids. The J segment lost 5 bases and the V segment lost 3 bases, leaving 1 base of the junction unmatched.

This clone appeared once. The chain combines TRBV2 with TRBJ1-6, with unresolved D. Germline V CDR1 and CDR2: SNHLY, FYNNEI. Trimming removed 6 bases from V and 9 bases from J, with 12 bases in between. CDR3 length: 13 residues. The CDR3 DNA reads as TGTGCCAGCAGAGTAGACTCTTTTTCACCCCTCCACTTT. Translated, it gives CASRVDSFSPLHF.

This clone has only one observation. V usage is TRBV19 and J usage is TRBJ2-7, with a tentative D call TRBD2 (7 bases). Germline V gene lookup returns CDR1 LNHDA and CDR2 SQIVND (reference sequence). V dropped 2 bases and J dropped 2 bases, with 10 bases sitting between them. The CDR3 length is 14 residues. The CDR3 DNA reads as TGTGCCAGTAGTATAACGGGGGGCCCCTACGAGCAGTACTTC. Translation: CASSITGGPYEQYF.

The chain employs TRBV19 and TRBJ1-6; unclear D gene. Trimming removed 3 bases from V and 7 bases from J, with 13 bases in between. Germline values: CDR1 LNHDA, CDR2 SQIVND (reference sequence). This CDR3 has 15 residues. CDR3 coding DNA: TGTGCCAGTAGTATCGGTCCGGAGATAAATTCACCCCTCCACTTT. Protein sequence: CASSIGPEINSPLHF.

V and J are TRBV5-5 and TRBJ2-2; 7 bases match TRBD2. Germline values: CDR1 SGHKS, CDR2 YYEKEE (reference sequence). V was pared by 4 bases and J by 2 bases, with 8 bases of the junction left unmatched. The CDR3 length is 16 residues. CDR3 DNA sequence: TGTGCCAGCAGCCCCAGAAGCGGGGTCAACACCGGGGAGCTGTTTTTT. Translated: CASSPRSGVNTGELFF.

The V call is TRBV14, the J call TRBJ1-1; TRBD1 is a possible D gene (6 bases). CDR1 and CDR2 (germline): SGHDN, FVKESK. The CDR3 length is 14 residues. The V gene lost 5 bases and the J gene lost 5 bases, with 15 bases spanning the gap. CDR3 sequence: CASSVQGQRTEAFF. In DNA form, the CDR3 reads TGTGCCAGCAGCGTACAGGGTCAGAGGACTGAAGCTTTCTTT.

The V and J genes are TRBV28 and TRBJ1-2; the match to TRBD1 covers 7 bases. Germline V gene data show CDR1 as MDHEN and CDR2 as SYDVKM. The CDR3 is 19 residues long. V shed 6 bases, J shed 7 bases, and the junction held 26 bases outside the gene matches. The DNA of the CDR3 is TGTGCCAGCAGCTCGATATCCCCCGACAGGGTCCGATCGACTGGTGGCTACACCTTC. The encoded protein is CASSSISPDRVRSTGGYTF.

CDR3 sequence: CASSLWARGDYGYTF. DNA for the CDR3: TGTGCCAGCAGTTTATGGGCCAGGGGGGACTATGGCTACACCTTC. This chain uses TRBV28 with TRBJ1-2; 7 bases agree with TRBD1. V was pared by 0 bases and J by 3 bases, with 4 bases of the junction left unmatched. CDR3 length: 15 amino acids. In germline, CDR1 is MDHEN, CDR2 SYDVKM.

The gene calls are TRBV21-1 and TRBJ2-5; the table's D call of TRBD1 was not tested on the DNA. The end of the DNA aligns better with TRBJ2-7, so the J call may be wrong. TRBV21-1 is a known pseudogene. The CDR3 sequence is 17 residues long. CDR3 bases: TGTGCCAGCAGCAAAGGCTGGGAAGGACAGGGGTGGGTCGAGCAGTACTTC. Its translation is CASSKGWEGQGWVEQYF.

The rearrangement links TRBV7-9 to TRBJ2-5; TRBD2 agrees at 11 bases. The CDR3 loop spans 17 amino acids. With V trimmed by 4 bases and J by 1 base, 8 bases remained unmatched. Germline V gene sequence: CDR1 SEHNR, CDR2 FQNEAQ (reference sequence). In nucleotides, the CDR3 is TGTGCCAGCAGCTCGTATGGGACTAGCGGTAGCCAAGAGACCCAGTACTTC. It yields the protein CASSSYGTSGSQETQYF. The variable domain in full, with the rest retrieved from reference TRBV7-9 and TRBJ2-5, is DTGVSQNPRHKITKRGQNVTFRCDPISEHNRLYWYRQTLGQGPEFLTYFQNEAQLEKSRLLSDRFSAERPKGSFSTLEIQRTEQGDSAMYLCASSSYGTSGSQETQYFGPGTRLLVL.

This chain uses TRBV4-1 with TRBJ2-5, with 12 bases identical to TRBD2. Matching the DNA end better, TRBJ2-7 makes the J call doubtful. In germline, CDR1 is MGHRA, CDR2 YSYEKL. The CDR3 consists of 15 residues. CDR3: CASSRRTSGNNEQYF. The CDR3 DNA sequence: TGCGCCAGCAGCCGACGGACTAGCGGGAACAACGAGCAGTACTTC.